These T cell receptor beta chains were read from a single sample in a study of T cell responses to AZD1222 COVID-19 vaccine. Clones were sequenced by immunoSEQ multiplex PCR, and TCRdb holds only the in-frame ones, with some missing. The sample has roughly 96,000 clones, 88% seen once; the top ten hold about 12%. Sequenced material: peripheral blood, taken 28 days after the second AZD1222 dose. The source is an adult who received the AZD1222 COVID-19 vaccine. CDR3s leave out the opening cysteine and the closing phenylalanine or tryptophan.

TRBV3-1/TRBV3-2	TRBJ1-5	ASSPAGTGYRDQPQH
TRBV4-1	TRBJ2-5	ASSQARGETQY
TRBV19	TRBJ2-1	ASSTPGLAGGPHEQF
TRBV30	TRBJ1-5	AWAWGTENQPQH
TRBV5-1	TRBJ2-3	ASGAQVTDTQY
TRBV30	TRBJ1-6	AWSTGRTNSPLH
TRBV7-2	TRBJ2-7	ASSPLHWTSGHEQY
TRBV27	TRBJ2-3	ASSLIPTSGSPDTQY
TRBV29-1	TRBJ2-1	SVAPGQGIYNEQF
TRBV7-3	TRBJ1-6	ASSLSRGNSPLH
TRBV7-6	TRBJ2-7	AGSVSGARFYEQY
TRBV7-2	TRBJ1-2	ASSSPPTGVYGYT
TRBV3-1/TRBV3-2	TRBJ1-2	ASSQGISGGDFGYT
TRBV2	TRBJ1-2	ASSLDRAPSYGYT
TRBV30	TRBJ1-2	ASGEGRARVGYT
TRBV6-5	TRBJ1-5	ASGQPYSNQPQH
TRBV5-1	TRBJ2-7	ASSLRSGSYEQY
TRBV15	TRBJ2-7	ATSTAVGIYEQY
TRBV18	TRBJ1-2	ASSPRDSGVDGYT
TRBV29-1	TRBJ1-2	SGRTGNNYGYT
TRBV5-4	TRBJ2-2	ASSLEEGPNTGELF
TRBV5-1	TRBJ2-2	ASSPDAGAGTGELF
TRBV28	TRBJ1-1	ASSLVRGHTEAF
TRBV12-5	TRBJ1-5	DKTGLNQPQH
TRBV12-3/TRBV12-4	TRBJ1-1	ASSSGDTEAF
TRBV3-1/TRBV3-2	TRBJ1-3	ASSQDVTLGRTIY
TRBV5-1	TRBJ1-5	ASSEGGGNQPQH
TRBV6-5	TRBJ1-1	ASTHSRATEAF
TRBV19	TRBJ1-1	ASSYDRETEAF
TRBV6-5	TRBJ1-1	ASKRGKDTEAF
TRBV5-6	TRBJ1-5	ASSLTGRSNQPQH
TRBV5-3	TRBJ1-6	ARSSRDTGSPLH
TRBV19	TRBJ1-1	ASRAYSGTGGQGTEAF
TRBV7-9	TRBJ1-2	ASSLEGRENGYT
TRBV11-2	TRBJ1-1	ASSLDLGVMVVGTEAF
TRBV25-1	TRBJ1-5	ASRGENQPQH
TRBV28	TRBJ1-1	ASIPGTENTEAF
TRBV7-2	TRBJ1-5	ASSPDRGDQPQH
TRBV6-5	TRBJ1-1	ASSYSRPDTGGRAF
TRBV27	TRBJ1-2	ASSFWALGQNYGYT